The 24 T cell receptor beta chains given below trace back to one sample, sequenced in a study of CD8+CD57+ T cells in acquired aplastic anemia. TCR beta VDJ and CDR3 profiling used genomic DNA as template. TCRdb reprocessed the reads with MiXCR, giving one entry per CDR3 protein. This table has hundreds of thousands of distinct CDR3 sequences, 65% to 80% appearing once. The sample comprised sorted CD4+, CD8+, or CD8+CD57+ T cells (not recorded which) from PBMCs. Source of these receptors: a human donor in good health, serving as a control.

V usage is TRBV13 and J usage is TRBJ1-6; 9 bases align to TRBD1. From germline, CDR1 is PRHDT and CDR2 FYEKMQ (reference sequence). CDR3 length: 16 residues. The V and J ends lost 4 bases and 5 bases, in that order; junction bases with no gene match: 6. The DNA of the CDR3 is TGTGCCAGCAGCTCTGGACAGGGGAGGAATAATTCACCCCTCCACTTT. As protein: CASSSGQGRNNSPLHF.

On this clonotype: This CDR3 fails to terminate in the conserved phenylalanine or tryptophan, so it likely reflects a read error. The chain employs TRBV19 and TRBJ2-3; perhaps TRBD2 as D (6 bases). This CDR3 is built from 14 residues. Germline V CDR1 and CDR2: LNHDA, SQIVND (reference sequence). CDR3 residues: CASSERLGGSTQYL. Written as DNA, the CDR3 is TGTGCTAGCAGCGAGCGCCTTGGGGGGAGTACGCAGTATCTT.

The DNA for the CDR3 is TGTGCCAGCAGCCGACAGGGCACAAATTCACCCCTCCACTTT. Amino acids: CASSRQGTNSPLHF. The chain has TRBV7-7 and TRBJ1-6; 7 bases align to TRBD1. V was clipped by 5 bases and J by 7 bases; unmatched bases: 5. Germline V lookup: CDR1 SSHAT, CDR2 FNYEAQ (reference sequence). The CDR3 covers 14 residues.

This chain links TRBV9 with TRBJ1-3; D gene unclear. The CDR3 contains 12 residues. Deletions cut 2 bases from V and 4 bases from J, with 4 bases between. Germline CDR1 and CDR2: SGDLS and YYNGEE. The CDR3 coding sequence is TGTGCCAGCAGCGTGTCGGGAAACACCATATATTTT. This gives the protein CASSVSGNTIYF.

In the case of this clonotype: Since the CDR3 does not end with the conserved phenylalanine or tryptophan, this likely comes from a read error. The DNA is omitted, as the CDR3 cannot be located on it reliably, and the CDR3 follows TCRdb's listing. The V and J genes are TRBV7-2 and TRBJ1-2; the listed D gene, TRBD1, was not tested against the DNA. The CDR3 length is 13 residues, termini included. Germline V CDR1 and CDR2: SGHTA, FQGNSA. The CDR3 spells CASSLGGQGTYNS.

Turning to this clonotype: Mismatch with germline at one junction end may stem from a read error. This chain uses TRBV19 with TRBJ1-1; TRBD1 agrees at 7 bases. The germline gives CDR1 LNHDA, CDR2 SQIVND (reference sequence). The CDR3 is made up of 16 amino acids. The CDR3 spells CASSGLDRARNTEAYF. For the CDR3, the DNA is TGTGCCAGTAGTGGCCTCGACAGGGCTAGGAACACTGAAGCGTACTTT.

This clonotype was seen at least ten times. The rearrangement uses TRBV12-3 or TRBV12-4 and TRBJ2-2, with D perhaps TRBD1 (6 bases). CDR3 length equals 16 residues. Trimming pared 7 bases from V and 0 bases from J, leaving 15 bases between. Here the CDR3 reads CASISEWGPNTGELFF. In nucleotides, the CDR3 is TGTGCCAGCATCAGCGAGTGGGGGCCGAACACCGGGGAGCTGTTTTTT.

The CDR3 loop is CASKLAGAGLETQYF. Written as DNA, the CDR3 is TGTGCCAGCAAACTAGCGGGGGCAGGTTTAGAGACCCAGTACTTC. This rearrangement joins TRBV2 to TRBJ2-5; 11 nucleotides agree with TRBD2. CDR3 length: 15 residues. J gave up 4 bases and V 7 bases, and 8 bases lay outside the gene matches. In germline, CDR1 is SNHLY, CDR2 FYNNEI.

This clonotype was seen only a few times. This may stem from a read error, because a much larger clone lies one nucleotide away. The final CDR3 position lacks the conserved phenylalanine or tryptophan, pointing to a likely read error. The chain is built from TRBV19 and TRBJ2-1; D is unclear. Trimming took 6 bases from V and 0 from J, leaving 15 bases between them. The CDR3 has 16 residues. Per the germline V gene, CDR1 is LNHDA and CDR2 is SQIVND (reference sequence). As DNA, the CDR3 is TGTGCCAGTAGCCTTCCCGACTGGAACTCCTACAATGAGCAGTTCCTC. Translation gives CASSLPDWNSYNEQFL.

The V gene is TRBV7-7, the J gene TRBJ2-1; D gene uncertain. V lost 5 bases and J 16 bases, leaving 27 bases between the germline ends. Germline V gene lookup returns CDR1 SSHAT and CDR2 FNYEAQ (reference sequence). This CDR3 contains 15 residues. The CDR3 coding sequence is TGTGCCAGCAGCCTTGCCGGCGCCCCGGAGACTCAGTACTTCTTC. Protein product: CASSLAGAPETQYFF.

Points on this clonotype: Because it lacks the conserved phenylalanine or tryptophan at the end, this CDR3 is likely a read error. For the CDR3, the DNA is TGTGCCAGTAGTATTCTTGCCGGGACAGGGAATTCGCCCCTCCACCTT. It specifies CASSILAGTGNSPLHL. The V and J genes are TRBV19 and TRBJ1-6; TRBD1 aligns across 9 bases. The CDR3 is made up of 16 amino acids. CDR1 is LNHDA and CDR2 is SQIVND in the germline V gene (reference sequence).

This chain joins TRBV19 and TRBJ2-1, with D hard to call. V was trimmed by 4 bases and J by 13 bases, leaving 23 bases between them. The germline CDR1 and CDR2 sequences are LNHDA and SQIVND (reference sequence). CDR3 length equals 15 residues. The DNA of the CDR3 is TGTGCCAGTAGTACTAAAGGGCACTCCTACAATGTCCAGTTCTTC. Residues: CASSTKGHSYNVQFF.

With regard to this clonotype: A read error is likely, as this CDR3 ends without the conserved phenylalanine or tryptophan. No DNA is shown, since the ends of the CDR3 on it are uncertain; the CDR3 is the one TCRdb lists. The rearrangement joins TRBV7-8 to TRBJ1-1. Germline loops: CDR1 SGHVS, CDR2 FQNEAQ. The CDR3 extends over 14 residues, inclusive of both ends. CDR3 residues: CASSLAPQPRQPQH.

The chain joins TRBV6-1 to TRBJ1-2; D is perhaps TRBD1 (6 bases). The CDR3 covers 14 residues. The V and J ends lost 5 bases and 7 bases respectively, with 17 bases between them. Germline assignment: CDR1 MNHNS and CDR2 SASEGT. Here the CDR3 reads CASSQGGGLLGYTF. The CDR3 DNA follows: TGTGCCAGCAGTCAAGGGGGGGGATTGCTTGGCTACACCTTC.

This clonotype was seen many times. This sequence joins TRBV20-1 and TRBJ1-4; D call uncertain. Germline values: CDR1 DFQATT, CDR2 SNEGSKA (reference sequence). The V gene lost 3 bases and the J gene lost 7 bases, with 6 bases spanning the gap. CDR3 size: 11 residues. The CDR3 spells CSARAGEKLFF. CDR3 bases: TGCAGTGCTAGGGCGGGTGAAAAACTGTTTTTT.

CDR3 loop: CAISGTGDSPLHF. CDR3 coding DNA: TGTGCCATCAGCGGGACAGGGGATTCACCCCTCCACTTT. The rearrangement links TRBV10-3 to TRBJ1-6, with 10 bases aligning to TRBD1. Losses at the gene ends were 6 bases for V and 8 bases for J; bases not matched to a gene: 1. The CDR3 has 13 residues. In germline, CDR1 is ENHRY, CDR2 SYGVKD.

This sequence joins TRBV7-7 and TRBJ1-4; 9 nucleotides align to TRBD1. CDR1 and CDR2 (germline): SSHAT, FNYEAQ (reference sequence). Trimming at V came to 6 bases and at J to 7 bases, leaving 6 bases not matched to a gene. This CDR3 is 14 amino acids long. CDR3 in amino acids: CASSQDRGSEKLFF. For the CDR3, the DNA is TGTGCCAGCAGTCAGGACAGGGGAAGTGAAAAACTGTTTTTT.

The chain employs TRBV12-3 or TRBV12-4 and TRBJ1-5; perhaps TRBD1 as D (6 bases). The CDR3 spans 14 residues. Trimming pared 6 bases from V and 3 bases from J, leaving 12 bases between. Here the CDR3 reads CASSDTGYNQPQHF. The CDR3 DNA reads as TGTGCCAGCAGCGACACAGGGTACAATCAGCCCCAGCATTTT.

This clonotype was counted between two and nine times. At one boundary the junction diverges from the germline segment, which might be a read error. The rearrangement uses TRBV7-3 and TRBJ2-1; D is ambiguous. This CDR3 comprises 13 residues. Germline V lookup: CDR1 SGHTA, CDR2 FQGTGA. As DNA, the CDR3 is TGTGCCAGCAGCTCGGACCGATACAGTGAGCAGTTCTTC. Translation gives CASSSDRYSEQFF.

CDR3 sequence (DNA): TGCAGTGCTAGCCGATTTATACTAGCATGGAACAATGAGCAGTTCTTC. Translating it yields CSASRFILAWNNEQFF. V is TRBV20-1 and J is TRBJ2-1; perhaps TRBD2 as D (6 bases). The CDR3 runs to 16 residues. Germline values: CDR1 DFQATT, CDR2 SNEGSKA (reference sequence). V lost 3 bases to trimming and J lost 5 bases, with 20 bases between them.

Many counts were recorded for this clonotype. This chain connects TRBV6-5 to TRBJ2-6; D unclear. Trimming took off 2 bases at V and 2 bases at J, with 16 bases between the two ends. This CDR3 contains 18 residues. CDR1 is MNHEY and CDR2 is SVGAGI in the germline V gene. Here the CDR3 DNA reads TGTGCCAGCAGTTACAGGAGTTACGAAACCCCTGGGGCCAACGTCCTGACTTTC. Its translation: CASSYRSYETPGANVLTF.

In the case of this clonotype: The junction departs from the called germline gene at one end, perhaps through a read error. The genes are TRBV5-1 and TRBJ2-3; possibly TRBD1 for D (5 bases). The CDR3 contains 13 residues. CDR1 SGHRS and CDR2 YFSETQ come from the germline V gene. The CDR3 sequence is CASSLPRTGMQYF. The CDR3 region has the DNA TGTGCCAGCAGCCTTCCGCGCACAGGTATGCAGTATTTT.

The V gene is TRBV7-2, the J gene TRBJ1-4; maybe TRBD1 (5 bases). Germline-derived CDR1 and CDR2 are SGHTA and FQGNSA. V was pared by 11 bases and J by 5 bases, with 24 bases between. The CDR3 extends over 16 amino acids. The CDR3 DNA follows: TGTGCCTACGCCCTAGAGGGGCCTTCCTACAATGAAAAACTGTTTTTT. It is translated as CAYALEGPSYNEKLFF. The full variable domain, its missing parts supplied by reference TRBV7-2 and TRBJ1-4, is GAGVSQSPSNKVTEKGKDVELRCDPISGHTALYWYRQSLGQGLEFLIYFQGNSAPDKSGLPSDRFSAERTGGSVSTLTIQRTQQEDSAVYLCAYALEGPSYNEKLFFGSGTQLSVL.

The chain is built from TRBV19 and TRBJ1-6; no clear D. The V end was cut by 9 bases, the J end by 7 bases, with 22 bases between. CDR1 and CDR2 (germline): LNHDA, SQIVND (reference sequence). This CDR3 is built from 16 residues. The CDR3 here is CASSATAGSENSPLHF. CDR3 coding DNA: TGTGCCAGCAGTGCTACAGCAGGCTCCGAAAATTCACCCCTCCACTTT. The variable domain in full, completed from reference TRBV19 and TRBJ1-6, reads DGGITQSPKYLFRKEGQNVTLSCEQNLNHDAMYWYRQDPGQGLRLIYYSQIVNDFQKGDIAEGYSVSREKKESFPLTVTSAQKNPTAFYLCASSATAGSENSPLHFGNGTRLTVT.